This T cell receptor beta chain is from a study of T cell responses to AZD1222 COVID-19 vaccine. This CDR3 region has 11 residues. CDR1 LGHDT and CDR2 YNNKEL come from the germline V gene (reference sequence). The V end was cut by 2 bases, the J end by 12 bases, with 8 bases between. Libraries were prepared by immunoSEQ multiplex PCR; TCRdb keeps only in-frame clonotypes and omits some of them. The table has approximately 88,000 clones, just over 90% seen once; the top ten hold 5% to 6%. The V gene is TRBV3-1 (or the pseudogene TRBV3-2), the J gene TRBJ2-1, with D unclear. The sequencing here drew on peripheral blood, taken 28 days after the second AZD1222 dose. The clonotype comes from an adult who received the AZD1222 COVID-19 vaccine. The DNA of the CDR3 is TGTGCCAGCAGCCAACGGGCAGCGCAGTTCTTC. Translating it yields CASSQRAAQFF.